The clone carrying this T cell receptor beta chain was seen only a few times. The antigen remains unidentified. The data originate from a study of T cell repertoires in cytomegalovirus infection. Whole-study context: Based on public TCR beta signatures, there were indications of CMV infection and of a matching HLA type.

Study-wide results and caveats: Clonotypes of TCR beta that were HLA-C-restricted and CMV-specific dominated the ex vivo response.

In TCRdb, the reads were re-called with MiXCR into one record per CDR3 protein. The table includes about 150,000 distinct CDR3 sequences, around 24% detected once. V dropped 6 bases and J dropped 12; count of bases not matched to a gene: 10. The CDR3 extends over 12 amino acids. Germline V CDR1 and CDR2: SNHLY, FYNNEI. The V and J genes are TRBV2 and TRBJ1-1; 7 bases align to TRBD1. The source of this sequence is a human donor in good health (CMV status not recorded). Some clones in this sample may be carry-over from other donors' samples. The sample taken for sequencing was PBMCs. Here the CDR3 DNA reads TGTGCCAGCAGCCCCCCCGACAGGGTGCCTTTCTTT. Translation: CASSPPDRVPFF.